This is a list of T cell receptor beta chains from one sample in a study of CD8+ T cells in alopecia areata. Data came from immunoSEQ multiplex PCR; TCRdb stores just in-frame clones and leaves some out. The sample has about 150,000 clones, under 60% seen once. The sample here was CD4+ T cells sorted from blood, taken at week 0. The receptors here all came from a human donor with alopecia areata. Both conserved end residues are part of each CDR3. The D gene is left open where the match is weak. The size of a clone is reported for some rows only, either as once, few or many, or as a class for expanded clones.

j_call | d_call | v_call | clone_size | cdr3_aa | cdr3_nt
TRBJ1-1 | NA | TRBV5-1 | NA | CASSLGSLLLRSEAFF | TGCGCCAGCAGCTTGGGGTCATTGCTGTTACGGAGTGAAGCTTTCTTT
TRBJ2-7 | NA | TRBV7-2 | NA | CASSKDGATYEQYF | TGTGCCAGCAGCAAGGACGGGGCGACCTACGAGCAGTACTTC
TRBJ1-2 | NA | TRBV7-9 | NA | CASSLGTVDYGYTF | TGTGCCAGCAGCTTAGGGACAGTAGACTATGGCTACACCTTC
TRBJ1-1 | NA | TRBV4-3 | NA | CASSPQWGNTEAFF | TGCGCCAGCAGCCCCCAGTGGGGGAACACTGAAGCTTTCTTT
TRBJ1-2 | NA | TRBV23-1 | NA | CASSRYRTANYGYTF | TGCGCCAGCAGTCGATATAGGACAGCGAACTATGGCTACACCTTC
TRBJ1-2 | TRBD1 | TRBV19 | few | CASSPRTGGFYGYTF | TGTGCCAGTAGTCCGCGGACAGGGGGCTTTTATGGCTACACCTTC
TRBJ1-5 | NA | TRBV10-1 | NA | CASSESLDQPQHF | TGCGCCAGCAGTGAGTCTTTGGATCAGCCCCAGCATTTT
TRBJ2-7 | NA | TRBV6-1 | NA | CASSGVGAAIYEQYF | TGTGCCAGCAGTGGGGTGGGGGCCGCCATCTACGAGCAGTACTTC
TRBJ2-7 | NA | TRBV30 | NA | CAWSVLTGRIGEQYF | TGTGCCTGGAGTGTACTGACAGGGAGGATTGGCGAGCAGTACTTC
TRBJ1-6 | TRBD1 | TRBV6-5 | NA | CASSPRRTGDSPLHF | TGTGCCAGCAGCCCACGGAGGACAGGGGACTCACCCCTCCACTTT
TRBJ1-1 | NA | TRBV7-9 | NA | CASSFPTGLNTEAFF | TGTGCCAGCAGCTTCCCGACAGGACTCAACACTGAAGCTTTCTTT
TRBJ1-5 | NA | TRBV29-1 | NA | CSGGDGNQPQHF | TGCAGCGGAGGGGACGGTAATCAGCCCCAGCATTTT
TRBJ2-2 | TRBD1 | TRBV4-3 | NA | CASSLHRGLDTGELFF | TGCGCCAGCAGCTTACACAGGGGGTTAGACACCGGGGAGCTGTTTTTT
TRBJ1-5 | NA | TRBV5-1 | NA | CASSLLEGRHSNQPQHF | TGCGCCAGCAGCTTGTTAGAGGGGAGACATAGCAATCAGCCCCAGCATTTT
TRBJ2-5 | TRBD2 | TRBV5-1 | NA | CASKTSGGPQETQYF | TGCGCCAGCAAGACTAGCGGGGGGCCACAGGAGACCCAGTACTTC
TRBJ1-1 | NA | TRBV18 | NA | CATQARDPNTEAFF | TGTGCCACCCAAGCAAGGGATCCGAACACTGAAGCTTTCTTT
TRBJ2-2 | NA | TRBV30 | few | CAWNRAGWPGELFF | TGTGCCTGGAACAGGGCGGGGTGGCCCGGGGAGCTGTTTTTT
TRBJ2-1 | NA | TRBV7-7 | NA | CASSPSGGRYNEQFF | TGTGCTAGCAGCCCCTCGGGGGGCCGTTACAATGAGCAGTTCTTC
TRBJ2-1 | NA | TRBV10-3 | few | CAIREDSGGDEQFF | TGTGCCATCAGAGAGGACAGTGGGGGCGATGAGCAGTTCTTC
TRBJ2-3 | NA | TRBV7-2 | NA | CASSRSWGSTDTQYF | TGTGCCAGCAGCCGCTCTTGGGGTAGCACAGATACGCAGTATTTT
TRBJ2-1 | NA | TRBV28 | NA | CASSEQGPEQFF | TGTGCCAGCAGTGAACAGGGCCCCGAGCAGTTCTTC
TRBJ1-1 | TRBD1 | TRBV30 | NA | CAWLQGGTFF | TGTGCCTGGCTACAGGGGGGAACTTTCTTT
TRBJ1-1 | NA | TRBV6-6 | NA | CASSGSGLAEGFF | TGTGCCAGCAGTGGCTCGGGGCTGGCTGAGGGTTTCTTT
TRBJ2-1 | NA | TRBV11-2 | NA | CASSLGQHNEQFF | TGTGCCAGCAGCTTAGGACAGCACAATGAGCAGTTCTTC
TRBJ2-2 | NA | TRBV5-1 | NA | CASSLSRANTGELFF | TGCGCCAGCAGCTTGTCCAGGGCGAACACCGGGGAGCTGTTTTTT
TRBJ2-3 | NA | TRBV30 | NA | CAWSGGPGTQYF | TGTGCCTGGAGCGGGGGGCCCGGTACGCAGTATTTT
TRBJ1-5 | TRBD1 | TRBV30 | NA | CAWSWGTGALYSNQPQHF | TGTGCCTGGAGTTGGGGGACAGGGGCCCTTTATAGCAATCAGCCCCAGCATTTT
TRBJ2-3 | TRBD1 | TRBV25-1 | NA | CASSGPTGVADTQYF | TGTGCCAGCAGTGGACCTACAGGGGTTGCAGATACGCAGTATTTT
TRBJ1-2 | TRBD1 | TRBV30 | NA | CASAGQNYGYTF | TGTGCCTCCGCGGGACAGAACTATGGCTACACCTTC
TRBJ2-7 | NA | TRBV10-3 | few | CAISESAGEQYF | TGTGCCATCAGTGAGTCTGCTGGCGAGCAGTACTTC
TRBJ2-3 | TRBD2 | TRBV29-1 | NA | CSGGLVIGDTQYF | TGCAGCGGTGGACTAGTGATCGGAGATACGCAGTATTTT
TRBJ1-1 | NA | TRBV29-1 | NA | CSVRAVTGSGNTEAFF | TGCAGCGTTCGAGCTGTAACAGGGAGTGGGAACACTGAAGCTTTCTTT
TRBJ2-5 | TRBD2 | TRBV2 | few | CASRSGGWQETQYF | TGTGCCAGCAGAAGCGGGGGATGGCAAGAGACCCAGTACTTC